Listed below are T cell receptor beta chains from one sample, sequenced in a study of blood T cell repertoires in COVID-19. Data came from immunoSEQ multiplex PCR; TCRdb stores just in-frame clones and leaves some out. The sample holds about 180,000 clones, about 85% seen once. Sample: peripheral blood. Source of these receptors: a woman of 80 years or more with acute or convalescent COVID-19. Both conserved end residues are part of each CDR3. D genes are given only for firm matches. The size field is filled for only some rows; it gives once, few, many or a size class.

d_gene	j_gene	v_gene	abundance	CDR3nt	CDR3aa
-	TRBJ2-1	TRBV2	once	TGTGCCAGCAACGAAGTAGGACTGGGGGGTTGGGAGCAGTTCTTC	CASNEVGLGGWEQFF
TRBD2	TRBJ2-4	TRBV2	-	TGTGCCAGCACTAGACTAGCGGGGGCCCCGCTTCAGTACTTC	CASTRLAGAPLQYF
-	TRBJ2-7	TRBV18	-	TGTGCCAGCTCACCACCGGGGGGCGAGCAGTACTTC	CASSPPGGEQYF
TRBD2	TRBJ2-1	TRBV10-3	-	TGTGCCATCAGTGAACAACTAGCGGAACCATTCAATGAGCAGTTCTTC	CAISEQLAEPFNEQFF
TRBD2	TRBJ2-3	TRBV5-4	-	TGTGCCAGCAGCTTAGCGGGAGCCGGCACAGATACGCAGTATTTT	CASSLAGAGTDTQYF
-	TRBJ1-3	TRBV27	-	TGTGCCAGCAGTCCCATCGAACGGGGAAACACCATATATTTT	CASSPIERGNTIYF
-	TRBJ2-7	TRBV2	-	TGTGCCAGCAGTGACCGTTACGAGCAGTACTTC	CASSDRYEQYF
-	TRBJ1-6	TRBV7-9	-	TGTGCCAGCAGCTTATCGGCGGTCCGCAGCTCCTATAATTCACCCCTCCACTTT	CASSLSAVRSSYNSPLHF
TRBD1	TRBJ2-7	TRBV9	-	TGTGCCAGCAGCAGGACAGGGGGAAGGTACGAGCAGTACTTC	CASSRTGGRYEQYF
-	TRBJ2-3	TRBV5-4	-	TGTGCCAGCAGCTTAGCTCGGGGGGATACGCAGTATTTT	CASSLARGDTQYF
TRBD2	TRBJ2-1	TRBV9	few	TGTGCCAGCAGCCCCCTTGGCGGTGGGACTAGCGGGATTGGTGAGCAGTTCTTC	CASSPLGGGTSGIGEQFF
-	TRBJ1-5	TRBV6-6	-	TGTGCCAGCAGTTACTCATGGGGGACGGGAGATCAGCCCCAGCATTTT	CASSYSWGTGDQPQHF
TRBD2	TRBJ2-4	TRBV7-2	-	TGTGCCAGCACCGACCGGCGGGGGGCGGACATTCAGTACTTC	CASTDRRGADIQYF
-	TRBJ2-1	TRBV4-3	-	TGCGCCAGCAGCCAAGATGAACCCAGCTCCTACAATGAGCAGTTCTTC	CASSQDEPSSYNEQFF
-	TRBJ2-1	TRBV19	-	TGTGCCAGTAGTATAGATGGGGCTTCGAACAATGAGCAGTTCTTC	CASSIDGASNNEQFF
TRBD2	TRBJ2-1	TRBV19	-	TGTGCCAGTAGTATAGGACTAGCGGGAGACTACAATGAGCAGTTCTTC	CASSIGLAGDYNEQFF
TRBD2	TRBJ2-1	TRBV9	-	TGTGCCAGCAGCGTTGACAGCGGGGGCTACAATGAGCAGTTCTTC	CASSVDSGGYNEQFF